This TCR beta chain originates from a study of graft-versus-host responses after intestinal transplantation. Overall study: Transplants were multivisceral, liver-intestinal, or isolated intestinal. Tacrolimus plus steroids were given to all recipients for approximately three years, preceded by anti-thymocyte globulin induction.

CDR1 is GTSNPN and CDR2 is SVGIG in the germline V gene (reference sequence). Trimming stripped 5 bases from V and 4 bases from J, with 14 bases between. This CDR3 is built from 13 residues. Profiled with immunoSEQ multiplex PCR; TCRdb holds only in-frame clones, not every one. The table has 25,000 to 30,000 clones, about four fifths seen once. Graft material was processed, releasing intraepithelial and lamina propria lymphocytes. Material: ileum tissue, obtained 98 days after intestinal transplantation. This receptor was obtained from a human patient who received an intestinal transplant, so some T cells may come from the graft donor. This chain connects TRBV30 to TRBJ1-1, with D tentatively TRBD1 (6 bases). The CDR3 DNA follows: TGTGCCTGGGGAAACAGGGTAGGCACTGAAGCTTTCTTT. It yields the protein CAWGNRVGTEAFF.